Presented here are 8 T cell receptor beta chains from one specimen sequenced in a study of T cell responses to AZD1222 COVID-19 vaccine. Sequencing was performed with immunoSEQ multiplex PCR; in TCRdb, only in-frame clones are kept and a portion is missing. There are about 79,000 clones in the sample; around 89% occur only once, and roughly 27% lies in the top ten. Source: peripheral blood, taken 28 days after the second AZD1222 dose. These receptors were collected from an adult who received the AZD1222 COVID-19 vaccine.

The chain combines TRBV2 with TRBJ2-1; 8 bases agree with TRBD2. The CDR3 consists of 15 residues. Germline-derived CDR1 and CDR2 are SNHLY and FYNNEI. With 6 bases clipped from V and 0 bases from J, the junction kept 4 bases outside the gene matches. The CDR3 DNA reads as TGTGCCAGCAGGCAAGGGACTAGCTCCTACAATGAGCAGTTCTTC. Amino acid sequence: CASRQGTSSYNEQFF. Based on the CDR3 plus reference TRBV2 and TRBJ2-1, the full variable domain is EPEVTQTPSHQVTQMGQEVILRCVPISNHLYFYWYRQILGQKVEFLVSFYNNEISEKSEIFDDQFSVERPDGSNFTLKIRSTKLEDSAMYFCASRQGTSSYNEQFFGPGTRLTVL.

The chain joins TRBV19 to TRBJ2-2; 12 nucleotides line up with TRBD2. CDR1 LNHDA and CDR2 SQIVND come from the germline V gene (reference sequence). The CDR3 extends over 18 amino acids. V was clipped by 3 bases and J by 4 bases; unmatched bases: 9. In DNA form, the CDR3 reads TGTGCCAGTAGTATCTGGCTAGCGGGAGGGGGGGCCACCGGGGAGCTGTTTTTT. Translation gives CASSIWLAGGGATGELFF. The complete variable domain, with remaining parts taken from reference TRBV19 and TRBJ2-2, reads DGGITQSPKYLFRKEGQNVTLSCEQNLNHDAMYWYRQDPGQGLRLIYYSQIVNDFQKGDIAEGYSVSREKKESFPLTVTSAQKNPTAFYLCASSIWLAGGGATGELFFGEGSRLTVL.

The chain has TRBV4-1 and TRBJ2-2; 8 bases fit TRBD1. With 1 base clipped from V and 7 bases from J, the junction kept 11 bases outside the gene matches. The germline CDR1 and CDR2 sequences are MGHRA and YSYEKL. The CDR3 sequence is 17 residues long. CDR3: CASSQVGRTGLVGELFF. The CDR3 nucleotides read TGCGCCAGCAGCCAAGTAGGACGGACAGGGTTGGTCGGGGAGCTGTTTTTT.

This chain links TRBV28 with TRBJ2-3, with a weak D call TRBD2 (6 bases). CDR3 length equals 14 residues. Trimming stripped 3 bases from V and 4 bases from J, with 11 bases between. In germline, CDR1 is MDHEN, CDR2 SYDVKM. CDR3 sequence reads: CASSLDYVADTQYF. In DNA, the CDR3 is TGTGCCAGCAGTTTGGACTACGTCGCAGATACGCAGTATTTT.

CDR3 DNA sequence: TGTGCCAGCCGGGGGCCAGGGAAGCGGGATGACTACAATGAGCAGTTCTTC. It specifies CASRGPGKRDDYNEQFF. The J gene is TRBJ2-1, the V gene TRBV11-2; the D gene is possibly TRBD2 (7 bases). This CDR3 is 17 amino acids long. Trimming left V 8 bases short and J 3 bases short, with 23 bases between. Germline V gene data show CDR1 as SGHAT and CDR2 as FQNNGV.

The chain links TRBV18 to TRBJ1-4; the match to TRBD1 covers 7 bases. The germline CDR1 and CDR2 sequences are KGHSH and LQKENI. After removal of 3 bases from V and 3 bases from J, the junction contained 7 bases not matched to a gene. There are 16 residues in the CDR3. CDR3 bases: TGTGCCAGCTCACCGACAGGGATACGTGCTAATGAAAAACTGTTTTTT. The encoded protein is CASSPTGIRANEKLFF.

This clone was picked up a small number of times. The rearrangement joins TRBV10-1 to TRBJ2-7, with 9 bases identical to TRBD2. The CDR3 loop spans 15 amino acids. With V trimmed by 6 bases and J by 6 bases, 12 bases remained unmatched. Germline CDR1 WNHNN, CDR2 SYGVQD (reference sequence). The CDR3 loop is CASSTAASGTSEQYF. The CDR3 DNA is TGCGCCAGCAGCACGGCGGCTAGCGGGACTAGCGAGCAGTACTTC.

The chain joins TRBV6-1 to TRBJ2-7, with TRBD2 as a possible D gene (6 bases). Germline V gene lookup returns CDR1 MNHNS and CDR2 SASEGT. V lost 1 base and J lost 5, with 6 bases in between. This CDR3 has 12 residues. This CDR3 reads CASSEGGNEQYF. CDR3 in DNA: TGTGCCAGCAGTGAAGGCGGGAACGAGCAGTACTTC.